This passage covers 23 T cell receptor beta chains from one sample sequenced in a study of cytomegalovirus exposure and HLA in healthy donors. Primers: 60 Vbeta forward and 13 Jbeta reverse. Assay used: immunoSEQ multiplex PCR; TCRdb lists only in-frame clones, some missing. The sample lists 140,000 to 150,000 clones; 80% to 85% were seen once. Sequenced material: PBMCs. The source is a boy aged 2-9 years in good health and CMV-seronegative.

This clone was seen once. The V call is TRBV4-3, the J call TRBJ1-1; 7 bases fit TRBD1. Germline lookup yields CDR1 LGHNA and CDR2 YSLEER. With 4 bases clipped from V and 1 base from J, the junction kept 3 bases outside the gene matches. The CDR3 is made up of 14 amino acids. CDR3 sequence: CASSLRQGNTEAFF. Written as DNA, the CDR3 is TGCGCCAGCAGCCTACGACAGGGGAACACTGAAGCTTTCTTT.

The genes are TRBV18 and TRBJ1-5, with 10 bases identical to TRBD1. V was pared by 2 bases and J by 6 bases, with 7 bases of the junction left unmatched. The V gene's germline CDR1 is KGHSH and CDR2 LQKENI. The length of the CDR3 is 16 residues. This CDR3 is CASSPFSDRGLQPQHF. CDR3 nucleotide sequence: TGTGCCAGCTCACCATTTAGTGACAGGGGGCTTCAGCCCCAGCATTTT.

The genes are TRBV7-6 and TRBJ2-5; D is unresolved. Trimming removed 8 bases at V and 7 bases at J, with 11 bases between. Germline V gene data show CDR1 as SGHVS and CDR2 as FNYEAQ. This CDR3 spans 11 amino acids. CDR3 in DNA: TGTGCCAGCGACGTTTCAGGGACCCAGTACTTC. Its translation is CASDVSGTQYF.

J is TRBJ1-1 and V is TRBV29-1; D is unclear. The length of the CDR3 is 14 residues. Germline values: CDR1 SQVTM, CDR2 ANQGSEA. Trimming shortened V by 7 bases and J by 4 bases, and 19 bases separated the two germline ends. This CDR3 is CSATPWASSTEAFF. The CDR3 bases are TGCAGCGCAACACCATGGGCCTCTTCCACTGAAGCTTTCTTT.

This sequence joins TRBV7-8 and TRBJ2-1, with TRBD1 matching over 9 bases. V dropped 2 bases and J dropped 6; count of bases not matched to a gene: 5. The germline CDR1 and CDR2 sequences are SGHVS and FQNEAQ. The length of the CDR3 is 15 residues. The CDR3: CASSLHRGPGNEQFF. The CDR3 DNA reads TGTGCCAGCAGCTTACACAGGGGGCCTGGCAATGAGCAGTTCTTC.

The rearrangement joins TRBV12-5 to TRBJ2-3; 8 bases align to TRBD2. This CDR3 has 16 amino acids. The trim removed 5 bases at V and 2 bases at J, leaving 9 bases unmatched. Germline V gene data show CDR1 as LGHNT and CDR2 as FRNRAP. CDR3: CASGIALAGPTDTQYF. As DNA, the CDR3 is TGTGCTAGTGGTATCGCCTTAGCGGGACCCACAGATACGCAGTATTTT.

The CDR3 loop is CASSQDRISYEQYF. Written as DNA, the CDR3 is TGTGCCAGCAGCCAGGACAGGATCTCCTACGAGCAGTACTTC. The chain recombines TRBV7-3 with TRBJ2-7, with 7 bases lining up with TRBD1. Germline loops: CDR1 SGHTA, CDR2 FQGTGA. Unmatched junction bases numbered 4, after V lost 5 bases and J lost 0 bases. This CDR3 has 14 residues.

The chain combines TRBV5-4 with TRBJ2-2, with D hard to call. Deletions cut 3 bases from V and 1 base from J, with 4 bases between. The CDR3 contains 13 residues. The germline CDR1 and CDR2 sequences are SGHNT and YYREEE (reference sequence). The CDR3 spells CASSWLNTGELFF. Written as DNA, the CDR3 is TGTGCCAGCAGCTGGCTGAACACCGGGGAGCTGTTTTTT.

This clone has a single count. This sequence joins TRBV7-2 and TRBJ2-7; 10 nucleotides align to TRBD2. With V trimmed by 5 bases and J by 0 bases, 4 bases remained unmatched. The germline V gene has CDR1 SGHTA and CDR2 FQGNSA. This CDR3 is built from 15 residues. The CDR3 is CASSQASGSSYEQYF. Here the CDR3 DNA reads TGTGCCAGCAGCCAGGCTAGCGGGAGCTCCTACGAGCAGTACTTC.

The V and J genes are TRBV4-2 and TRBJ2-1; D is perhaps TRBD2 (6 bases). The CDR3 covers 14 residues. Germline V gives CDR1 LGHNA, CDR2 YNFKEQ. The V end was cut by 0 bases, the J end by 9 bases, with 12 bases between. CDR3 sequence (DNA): TGTGCCAGCAGCCAAGATGCGGGATTCGCTGAGCAGTTCTTC. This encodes CASSQDAGFAEQFF.

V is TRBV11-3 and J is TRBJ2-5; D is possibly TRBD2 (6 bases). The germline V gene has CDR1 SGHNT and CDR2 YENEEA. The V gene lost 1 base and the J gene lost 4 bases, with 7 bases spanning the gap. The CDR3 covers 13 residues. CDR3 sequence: CASSLVGRETQYF. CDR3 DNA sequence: TGTGCCAGCAGCTTAGTCGGGAGAGAGACCCAGTACTTC.

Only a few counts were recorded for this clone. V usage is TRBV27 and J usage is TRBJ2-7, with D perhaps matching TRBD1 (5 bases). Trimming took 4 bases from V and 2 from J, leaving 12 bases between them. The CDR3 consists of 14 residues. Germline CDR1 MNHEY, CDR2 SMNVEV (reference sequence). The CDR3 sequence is CASSSTVPAYEQYF. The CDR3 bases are TGTGCCAGCAGTTCGACAGTTCCGGCCTACGAGCAGTACTTC.

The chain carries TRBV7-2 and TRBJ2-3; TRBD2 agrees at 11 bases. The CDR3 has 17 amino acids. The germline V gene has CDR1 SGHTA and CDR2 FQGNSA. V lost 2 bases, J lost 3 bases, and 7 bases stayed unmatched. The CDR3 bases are TGTGCCAGCAGCTTAAGACCGGGACTAGCGGAGACAGATACGCAGTATTTT. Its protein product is CASSLRPGLAETDTQYF.

CDR3 coding DNA: TGTGCCAGCAGCACCTCCACGGGAACCACCGGGGAGCTGTTTTTT. Amino acids: CASSTSTGTTGELFF. The chain carries TRBV9 and TRBJ2-2, with a weak D call TRBD2 (5 bases). The CDR3 sequence is 15 residues long. Trimming took 4 bases from V and 4 from J, leaving 14 bases between them. Germline CDR1 is SGDLS and CDR2 is YYNGEE.

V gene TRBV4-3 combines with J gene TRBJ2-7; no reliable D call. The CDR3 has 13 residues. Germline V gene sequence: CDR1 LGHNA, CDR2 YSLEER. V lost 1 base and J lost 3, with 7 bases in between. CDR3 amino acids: CASSQASDYEQYF. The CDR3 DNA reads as TGCGCCAGCAGCCAAGCCTCAGACTACGAGCAGTACTTC.

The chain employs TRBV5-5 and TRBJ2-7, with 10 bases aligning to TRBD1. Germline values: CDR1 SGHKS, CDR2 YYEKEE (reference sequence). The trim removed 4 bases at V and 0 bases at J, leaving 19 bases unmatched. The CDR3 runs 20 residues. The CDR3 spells CASSTLLPGTGAIRSYEQYF. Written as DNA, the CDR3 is TGTGCCAGCAGCACACTATTACCCGGGACAGGGGCGATCCGCTCCTACGAGCAGTACTTC. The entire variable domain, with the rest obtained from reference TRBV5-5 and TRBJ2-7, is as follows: DAGVTQSPTHLIKTRGQQVTLRCSPISGHKSVSWYQQVLGQGPQFIFQYYEKEERGRGNFPDRFSARQFPNYSSELNVNALLLGDSALYLCASSTLLPGTGAIRSYEQYFGPGTRLTVT.

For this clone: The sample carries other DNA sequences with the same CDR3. CDR3 in amino acids: CASSPSSASATDTQYF. DNA of the CDR3: TGTGCCAGCAGCCCCTCCTCGGCAAGCGCCACAGATACGCAGTATTTT. The genes are TRBV9 and TRBJ2-3; D ambiguous. This CDR3 is 16 amino acids long. V dropped 4 bases and J dropped 2 bases, with 17 bases sitting between them. Germline V gene data show CDR1 as SGDLS and CDR2 as YYNGEE.

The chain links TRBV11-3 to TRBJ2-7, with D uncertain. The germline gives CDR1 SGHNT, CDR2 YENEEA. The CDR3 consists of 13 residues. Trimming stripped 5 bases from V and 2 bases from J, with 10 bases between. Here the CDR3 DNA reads TGTGCCAGCAGCGAAGACGGAGCCTACGAGCAGTACTTC. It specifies CASSEDGAYEQYF.

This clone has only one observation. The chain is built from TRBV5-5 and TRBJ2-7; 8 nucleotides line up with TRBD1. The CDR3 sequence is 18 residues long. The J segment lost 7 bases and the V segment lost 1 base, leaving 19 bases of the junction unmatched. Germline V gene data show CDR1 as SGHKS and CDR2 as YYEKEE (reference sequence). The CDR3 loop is CASSLFIVSGGALREQYF. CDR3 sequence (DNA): TGTGCCAGCAGCTTGTTCATTGTGTCAGGGGGCGCGTTAAGGGAGCAGTACTTC.

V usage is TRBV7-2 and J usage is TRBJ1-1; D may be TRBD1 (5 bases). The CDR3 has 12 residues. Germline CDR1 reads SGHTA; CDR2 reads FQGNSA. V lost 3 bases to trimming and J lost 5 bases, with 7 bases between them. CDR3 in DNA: TGTGCCAGCAGCTTTCAGGGAACTGAAGCTTTCTTT. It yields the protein CASSFQGTEAFF.

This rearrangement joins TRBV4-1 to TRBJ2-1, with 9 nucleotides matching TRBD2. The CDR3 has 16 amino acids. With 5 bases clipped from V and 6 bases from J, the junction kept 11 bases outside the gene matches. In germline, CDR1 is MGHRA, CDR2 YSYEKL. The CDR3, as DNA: TGCGCCAGCAGCTCCCCAGGGCAGCGGGGGGTCAATGAGCAGTTCTTC. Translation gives CASSSPGQRGVNEQFF.

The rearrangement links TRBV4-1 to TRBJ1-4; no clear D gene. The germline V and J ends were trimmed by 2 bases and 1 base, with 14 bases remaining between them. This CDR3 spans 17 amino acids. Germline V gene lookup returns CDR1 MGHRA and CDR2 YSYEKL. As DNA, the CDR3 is TGCGCCAGCAGCCAACGTGGGCAGCTCCAAACTAATGAAAAACTGTTTTTT. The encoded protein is CASSQRGQLQTNEKLFF.

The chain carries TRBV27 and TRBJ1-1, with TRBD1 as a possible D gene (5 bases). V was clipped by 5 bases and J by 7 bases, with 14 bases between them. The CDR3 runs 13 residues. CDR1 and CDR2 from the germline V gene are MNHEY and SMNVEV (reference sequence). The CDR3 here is CASSPVFRVEAFF. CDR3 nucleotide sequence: TGTGCCAGCAGTCCTGTATTCAGGGTTGAAGCTTTCTTT.